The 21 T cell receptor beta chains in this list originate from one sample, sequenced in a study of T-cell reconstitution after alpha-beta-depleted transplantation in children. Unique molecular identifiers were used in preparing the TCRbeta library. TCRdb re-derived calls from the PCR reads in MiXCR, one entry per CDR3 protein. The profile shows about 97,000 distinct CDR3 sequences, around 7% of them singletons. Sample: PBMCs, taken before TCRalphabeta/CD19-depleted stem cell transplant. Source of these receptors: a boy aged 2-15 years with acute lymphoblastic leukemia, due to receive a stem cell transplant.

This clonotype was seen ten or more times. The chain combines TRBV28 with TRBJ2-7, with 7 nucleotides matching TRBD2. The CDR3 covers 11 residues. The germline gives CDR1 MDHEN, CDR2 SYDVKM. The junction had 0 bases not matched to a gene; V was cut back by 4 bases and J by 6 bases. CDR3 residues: CASSWTSEQYF. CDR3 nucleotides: TGTGCCAGCAGTTGGACTAGCGAGCAGTACTTC.

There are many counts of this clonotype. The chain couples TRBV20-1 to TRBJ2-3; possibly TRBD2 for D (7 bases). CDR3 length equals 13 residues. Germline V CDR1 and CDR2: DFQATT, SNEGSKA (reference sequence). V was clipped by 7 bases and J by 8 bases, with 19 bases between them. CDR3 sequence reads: CSVSTGGLGTQYF. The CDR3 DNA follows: TGCAGTGTATCGACCGGGGGGCTGGGTACGCAGTATTTT.

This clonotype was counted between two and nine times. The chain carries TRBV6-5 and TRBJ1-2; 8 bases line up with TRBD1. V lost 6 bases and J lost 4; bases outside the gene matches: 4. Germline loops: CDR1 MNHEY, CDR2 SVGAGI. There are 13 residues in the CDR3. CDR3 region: CASSRGQAYGYTF. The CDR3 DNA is TGTGCCAGCAGCCGGGGACAGGCCTATGGCTACACCTTC.

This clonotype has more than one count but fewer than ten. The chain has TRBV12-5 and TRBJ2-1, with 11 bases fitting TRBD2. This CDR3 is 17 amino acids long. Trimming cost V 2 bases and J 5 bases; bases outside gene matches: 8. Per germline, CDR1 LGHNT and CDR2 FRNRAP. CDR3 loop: CASGLFSTSGGNNEQFF. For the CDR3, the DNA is TGTGCTAGTGGTTTGTTCTCCACTAGCGGGGGTAACAATGAGCAGTTCTTC.

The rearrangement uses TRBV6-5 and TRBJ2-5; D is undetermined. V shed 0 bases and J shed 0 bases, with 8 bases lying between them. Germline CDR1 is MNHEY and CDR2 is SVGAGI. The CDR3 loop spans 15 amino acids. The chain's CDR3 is CASSYSSTDQETQYF. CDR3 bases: TGTGCCAGCAGTTACTCTAGCACAGACCAAGAGACCCAGTACTTC.

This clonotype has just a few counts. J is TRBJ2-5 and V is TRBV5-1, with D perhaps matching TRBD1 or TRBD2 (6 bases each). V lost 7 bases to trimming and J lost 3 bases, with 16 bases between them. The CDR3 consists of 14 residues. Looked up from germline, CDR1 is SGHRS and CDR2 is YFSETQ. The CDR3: CASQTGGFEETQYF. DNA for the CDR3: TGCGCCAGCCAAACCGGGGGCTTCGAAGAGACCCAGTACTTC.

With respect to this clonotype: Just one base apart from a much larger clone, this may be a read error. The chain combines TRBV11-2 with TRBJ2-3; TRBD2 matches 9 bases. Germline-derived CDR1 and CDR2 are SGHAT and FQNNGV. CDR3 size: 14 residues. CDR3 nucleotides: TGTGCCTGCAGCTTGCCTAGCGGGGTTTATACGCAGTATTTT. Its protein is CACSLPSGVYTQYF.

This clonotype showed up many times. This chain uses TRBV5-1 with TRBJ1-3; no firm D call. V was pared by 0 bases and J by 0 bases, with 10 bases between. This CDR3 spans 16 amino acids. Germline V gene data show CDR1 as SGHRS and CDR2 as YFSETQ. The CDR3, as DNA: TGCGCCAGCAGCTTGGACCAGTTTCACTCTGGAAACACCATATATTTT. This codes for CASSLDQFHSGNTIYF.

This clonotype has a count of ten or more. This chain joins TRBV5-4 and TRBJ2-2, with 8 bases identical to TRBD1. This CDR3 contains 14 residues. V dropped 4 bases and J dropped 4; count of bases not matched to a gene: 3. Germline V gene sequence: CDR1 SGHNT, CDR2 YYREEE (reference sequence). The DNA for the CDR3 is TGTGCCAGCAGCGGGCAGGGGGCCACCGGGGAGCTGTTTTTT. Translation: CASSGQGATGELFF.

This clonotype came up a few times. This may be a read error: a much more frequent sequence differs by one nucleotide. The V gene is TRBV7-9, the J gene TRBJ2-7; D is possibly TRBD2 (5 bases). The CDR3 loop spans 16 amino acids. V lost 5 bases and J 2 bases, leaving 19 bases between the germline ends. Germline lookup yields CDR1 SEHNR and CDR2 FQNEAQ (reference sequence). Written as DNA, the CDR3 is TGTGCCAGCAGCCCTGACGGGATGACGGAGACCTACGAGCAGTACTTC. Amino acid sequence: CASSPDGMTETYEQYF. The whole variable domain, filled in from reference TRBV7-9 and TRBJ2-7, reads DTGVSQNPRHKITKRGQNVTFRCDPISEHNRLYWYRQTLGQGPEFLTYFQNEAQLEKSRLLSDRFSAERPKGSFSTLEIQRTEQGDSAMYLCASSPDGMTETYEQYFGPGTRLTVT.

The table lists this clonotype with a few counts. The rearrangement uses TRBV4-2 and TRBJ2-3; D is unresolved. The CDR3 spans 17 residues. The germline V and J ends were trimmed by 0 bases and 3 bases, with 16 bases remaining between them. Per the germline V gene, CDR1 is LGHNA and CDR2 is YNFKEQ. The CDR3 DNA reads TGTGCCAGCAGCCAAGAAGCCAGATATGTAGGTACAGATACGCAGTATTTT. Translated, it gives CASSQEARYVGTDTQYF.

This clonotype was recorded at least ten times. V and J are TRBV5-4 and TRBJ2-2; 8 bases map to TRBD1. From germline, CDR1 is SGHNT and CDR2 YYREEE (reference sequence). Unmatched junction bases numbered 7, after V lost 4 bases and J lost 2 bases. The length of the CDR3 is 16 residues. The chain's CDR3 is CASSRDRGSNTGELFF. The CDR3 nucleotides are TGTGCCAGCAGCCGTGACAGGGGCTCAAACACCGGGGAGCTGTTTTTT.

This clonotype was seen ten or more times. The CDR3 DNA sequence: TGTGCCAGCAGTTGGGGACGGACAGATACGCAGTATTTT. This gives the protein CASSWGRTDTQYF. The J gene is TRBJ2-3, the V gene TRBV27; D could derive from TRBD1 or TRBD2 (5 bases each). Germline CDR1 MNHEY, CDR2 SMNVEV (reference sequence). Trimming shortened V by 4 bases and J by 3 bases, and 8 bases separated the two germline ends. The CDR3 loop spans 13 amino acids.

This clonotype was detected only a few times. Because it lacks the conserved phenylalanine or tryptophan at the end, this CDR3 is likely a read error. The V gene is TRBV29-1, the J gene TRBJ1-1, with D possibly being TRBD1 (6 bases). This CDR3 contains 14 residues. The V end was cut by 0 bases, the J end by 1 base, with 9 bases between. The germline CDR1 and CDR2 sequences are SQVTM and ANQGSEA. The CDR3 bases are TGCAGCGTTGAAGAAGGGGGGTGGAACACTGAAGCTTTCTAT. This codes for CSVEEGGWNTEAFY.

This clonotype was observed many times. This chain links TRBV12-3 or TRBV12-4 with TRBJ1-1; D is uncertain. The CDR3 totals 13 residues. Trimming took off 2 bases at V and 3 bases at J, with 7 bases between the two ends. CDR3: CASSLFWHTEAFF. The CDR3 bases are TGTGCCAGCAGTTTATTTTGGCACACTGAAGCTTTCTTT.

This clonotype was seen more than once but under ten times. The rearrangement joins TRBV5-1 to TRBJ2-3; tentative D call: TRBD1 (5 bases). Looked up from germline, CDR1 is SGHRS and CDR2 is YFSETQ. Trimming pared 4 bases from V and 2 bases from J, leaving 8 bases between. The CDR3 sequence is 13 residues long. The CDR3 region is CASSETVTDTQYF. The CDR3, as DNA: TGCGCCAGCAGCGAGACAGTCACAGATACGCAGTATTTT.

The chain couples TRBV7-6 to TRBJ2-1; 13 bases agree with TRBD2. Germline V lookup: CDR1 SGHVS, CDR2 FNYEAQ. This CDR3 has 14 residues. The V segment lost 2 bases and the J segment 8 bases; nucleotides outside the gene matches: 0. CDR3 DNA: TGTGCCAGCAGCTTAACTAGCGGGGGGGATGAGCAGTTCTTC. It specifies CASSLTSGGDEQFF.

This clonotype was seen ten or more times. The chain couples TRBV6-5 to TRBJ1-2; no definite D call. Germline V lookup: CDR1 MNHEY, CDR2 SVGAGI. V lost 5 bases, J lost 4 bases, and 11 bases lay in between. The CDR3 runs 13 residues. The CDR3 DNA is TGTGCCAGCAGTCTTGATTCAGGCTATGGCTACACCTTC. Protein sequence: CASSLDSGYGYTF.

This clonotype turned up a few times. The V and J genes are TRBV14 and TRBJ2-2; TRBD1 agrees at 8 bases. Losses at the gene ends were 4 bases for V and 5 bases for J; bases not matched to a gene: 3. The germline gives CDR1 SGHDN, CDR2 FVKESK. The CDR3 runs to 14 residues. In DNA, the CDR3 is TGTGCCAGCAGCCCACAGGGGGGAACCGGGGAGCTGTTTTTT. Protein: CASSPQGGTGELFF.

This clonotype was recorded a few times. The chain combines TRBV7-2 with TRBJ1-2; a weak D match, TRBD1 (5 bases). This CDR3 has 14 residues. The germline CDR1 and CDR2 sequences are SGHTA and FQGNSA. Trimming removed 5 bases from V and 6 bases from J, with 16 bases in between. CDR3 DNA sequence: TGTGCCAGCAGCACGACAGAGGCCTGGAATGGCTACACCTTC. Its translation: CASSTTEAWNGYTF. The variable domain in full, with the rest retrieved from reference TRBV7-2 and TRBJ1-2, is GAGVSQSPSNKVTEKGKDVELRCDPISGHTALYWYRQSLGQGLEFLIYFQGNSAPDKSGLPSDRFSAERTGGSVSTLTIQRTQQEDSAVYLCASSTTEAWNGYTFGSGTRLTVV.

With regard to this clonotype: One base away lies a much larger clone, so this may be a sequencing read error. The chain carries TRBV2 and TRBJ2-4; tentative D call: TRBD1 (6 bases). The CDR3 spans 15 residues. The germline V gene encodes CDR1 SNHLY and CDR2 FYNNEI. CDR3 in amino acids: CASSERWTVKNIRYF. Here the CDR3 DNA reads TGTGCCAGCAGTGAAAGGTGGACAGTAAAAAACATTCGGTACTTC.